The clone carrying this T cell receptor (beta chain) was recorded a few times. As yet, its antigen is unknown. PCR involved 60 Vbeta and 13 Jbeta primers. TCRdb keeps only in-frame clones here, not all; method: immunoSEQ multiplex PCR. Altogether 150,000 to 200,000 clones are present, around three quarters being singletons, with the ten largest covering around 1%. This record comes from a study of cytomegalovirus exposure and HLA in healthy donors. This CDR3 region has 15 residues. In germline, CDR1 is MDHEN, CDR2 SYDVKM. Trimming took off 3 bases at V and 3 bases at J, with 14 bases between the two ends. General observations from the study: A later analysis showed TCR association rates differing by HLA locus, peaking at DRB1 and lowest at HLA-C.

V usage is TRBV28 and J usage is TRBJ1-1; D not resolved. The receptor comes from a woman aged 40 to 49 in good health and CMV-seronegative. Material for sequencing was PBMCs. In nucleotides, the CDR3 is TGTGCCAGCAGTTTTCCCCCCGCGGGGTACACTGAAGCTTTCTTT. Amino acids: CASSFPPAGYTEAFF. The complete variable domain, with remaining parts taken from reference TRBV28 and TRBJ1-1, reads DVKVTQSSRYLVKRTGEKVFLECVQDMDHENMFWYRQDPGLGLRLIYFSYDVKMKEKGDIPEGYSVSREKKERFSLILESASTNQTSMYLCASSFPPAGYTEAFFGQGTRLTVV.